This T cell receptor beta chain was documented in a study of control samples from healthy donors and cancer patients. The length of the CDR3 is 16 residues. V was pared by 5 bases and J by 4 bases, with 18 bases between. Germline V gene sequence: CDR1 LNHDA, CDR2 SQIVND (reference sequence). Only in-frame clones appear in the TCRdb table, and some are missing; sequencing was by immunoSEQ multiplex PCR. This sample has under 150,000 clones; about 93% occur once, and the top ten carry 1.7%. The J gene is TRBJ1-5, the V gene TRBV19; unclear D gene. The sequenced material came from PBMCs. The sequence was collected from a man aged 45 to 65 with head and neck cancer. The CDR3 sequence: CASSFPTRTFNQPQHF. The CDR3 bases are TGTGCCAGTAGTTTCCCGACCCGGACCTTTAATCAGCCCCAGCATTTT.